Each of the 28 T cell receptor beta chains below was sequenced from the same sample in a study of vaccination and CD4 T cells after COVID-19 (dated by TCRdb to about 2022). No antigens are known for them. The library relied on PCR. The instrument was an Illumina iSeq 100. At the Johns Hopkins FTIC core, DNA from the cultured CD4+ T cells underwent TCR sequencing with the Oncomine TCR Beta short-read assay. Genomic DNA was extracted from the cultured CD4+ T cells with the QIAamp micro DNA kit. In TCRdb, the public reads were trimmed at Q25 with fastp and aligned with MiXCR, with productive beta chains retained. Each entry merges the rows of one CDR3 protein and shows their most common DNA and genes. The sample profile shows several thousand distinct CDR3 sequences; around two fifths of them were found once. The ten top clones hold over 25% of the sample. This specimen's treatment or condition label, interpreted: approximately 9-day PBMC culture with coronavirus spike peptide pools or control peptides (ViraFEST assay). CD4+ T cells from unexposed donors were collected before the COVID-19 pandemic (2011-2018).

Sequencing was carried out using CD4+ T cells from blood, cultured in vitro. All receptors come from a human donor in good health.

The rearrangement joins TRBV19 to TRBJ1-1; D is ambiguous. Trimming pared 5 bases from V and 3 bases from J, leaving 10 bases between. CDR1 and CDR2 (germline): LNHDA, SQIVND (reference sequence). The CDR3 covers 13 residues. The CDR3 region is CASSALGYTEAFF. The CDR3 DNA reads as TGTGCCAGTAGTGCTTTGGGGTACACTGAAGCTTTCTTT.

The chain recombines TRBV6-4 with TRBJ2-3, with D hard to call. Looked up from germline, CDR1 is MRHNA and CDR2 is SNTAGT. The V end was cut by 3 bases, the J end by 2 bases, with 12 bases between. CDR3 length equals 15 residues. The CDR3 protein is CASSEDWTHTDTQYF. DNA of the CDR3: TGTGCCAGCAGTGAAGACTGGACCCACACAGATACGCAGTATTTT.

By share, this clonotype ranks as medium-sized (0.01 to 0.1%). This chain links TRBV27 with TRBJ1-1; TRBD1 matches at 9 bases. The CDR3 covers 15 residues. The germline V gene encodes CDR1 MNHEY and CDR2 SMNVEV (reference sequence). With 8 bases clipped from V and 1 base from J, the junction kept 8 bases outside the gene matches. For the CDR3, the DNA is TGTGCCAGCGGAAGATGGGACAGGGCGAACACTGAAGCTTTCTTT. This translates into CASGRWDRANTEAFF.

This clonotype is labeled medium-sized (0.01 to 0.1%). This chain uses TRBV20-1 with TRBJ1-2, with 11 nucleotides matching TRBD1. After removal of 4 bases from V and 0 bases from J, the junction contained 7 bases not matched to a gene. The CDR3 runs to 16 residues. The germline V gene encodes CDR1 DFQATT and CDR2 SNEGSKA (reference sequence). The CDR3 DNA reads as TGCAGTGCTACCCGGCGGGACAGGGGGTCTAACTATGGCTACACCTTC. Its protein product is CSATRRDRGSNYGYTF.

The rearrangement uses TRBV28 and TRBJ1-5; the match to TRBD1 covers 7 bases. After removal of 7 bases from V and 6 bases from J, the junction contained 6 bases not matched to a gene. Looked up from germline, CDR1 is MDHEN and CDR2 is SYDVKM. This CDR3 comprises 13 residues. CDR3 loop: CASIPQGGQPQHF. As DNA, the CDR3 is TGTGCCAGCATTCCCCAGGGGGGTCAGCCCCAGCATTTT.

This clonotype was seen only a few times. This rearrangement joins TRBV5-8 to TRBJ1-2, with no clear D. The CDR3 consists of 15 residues. Trimming took off 1 base at V and 1 base at J, with 11 bases between the two ends. Germline assignment: CDR1 SGHTS and CDR2 YDEGEE. This CDR3 is CASSLHTAHNYGYTF. The CDR3 DNA sequence: TGTGCCAGCAGCTTGCATACAGCCCATAACTATGGCTACACCTTC.

J is TRBJ2-2 and V is TRBV29-1; weak D call: TRBD2 (6 bases). The CDR3 loop spans 16 amino acids. Trimming left V 6 bases short and J 7 bases short, with 24 bases between. Germline V gene data show CDR1 as SQVTM and CDR2 as ANQGSEA. The CDR3 region has the DNA TGCAGCGTCCGACTAGAAGGCTTAGGGTGGAGCGGGGAGCTGTTTTTT. This codes for CSVRLEGLGWSGELFF.

This sequence joins TRBV11-2 and TRBJ2-7; 7 bases fit TRBD2. The germline CDR1 and CDR2 sequences are SGHAT and FQNNGV. The CDR3 contains 16 residues. V shed 2 bases, J shed 4 bases, and the junction held 11 bases outside the gene matches. CDR3 DNA: TGTGCCAGCAGCTTACGTGGGAGGGACCCAATTTACGAGCAGTACTTC. Translated, it gives CASSLRGRDPIYEQYF.

This clonotype was picked up a small number of times. The chain uses TRBV5-4 and TRBJ2-1, with D perhaps TRBD2 (5 bases). The ends were cut back, 3 bases at V and 8 bases at J, with 15 bases in the middle. The CDR3 is made up of 14 amino acids. CDR1 and CDR2 from the germline V gene are SGHNT and YYREEE (reference sequence). The CDR3 region has the DNA TGTGCCAGCAGCTCGAAGGCGGGTCGCGATGAGCAGTTCTTC. Protein product: CASSSKAGRDEQFF.

J is TRBJ2-7 and V is TRBV2; D unresolved. This CDR3 has 17 amino acids. Germline CDR1 SNHLY, CDR2 FYNNEI. V gave up 3 bases and J gave up 2 bases, with 20 bases separating them. CDR3 in amino acids: CASSDRVLGYDPYEQYF. The DNA for the CDR3 is TGTGCCAGCAGTGACCGGGTTCTAGGCTATGACCCCTACGAGCAGTACTTC.

This chain links TRBV28 with TRBJ2-3; D unclear. This CDR3 comprises 12 residues. Trimming pared 10 bases from V and 3 bases from J, leaving 11 bases between. Per germline, CDR1 MDHEN and CDR2 SYDVKM. CDR3 nucleotides: TGTGCCACTTCTACCTGGACAGATACGCAGTATTTT. Its translation: CATSTWTDTQYF. The full variable domain, in which reference TRBV28 and TRBJ2-3 provide the parts outside the CDR3, is DVKVTQSSRYLVKRTGEKVFLECVQDMDHENMFWYRQDPGLGLRLIYFSYDVKMKEKGDIPEGYSVSREKKERFSLILESASTNQTSMYLCATSTWTDTQYFGPGTRLTVL.

The chain carries TRBV7-2 and TRBJ2-7; possibly TRBD1 for D (6 bases). Trimming left V 6 bases short and J 2 bases short, with 11 bases between. CDR1 is SGHTA and CDR2 is FQGNSA in the germline V gene. This CDR3 comprises 13 residues. The CDR3 is CASRKQGTYEQYF. CDR3 nucleotides: TGTGCCAGCAGAAAACAGGGTACCTACGAGCAGTACTTC. Together with reference TRBV7-2 and TRBJ2-7, the CDR3 gives the full variable domain: GAGVSQSPSNKVTEKGKDVELRCDPISGHTALYWYRQSLGQGLEFLIYFQGNSAPDKSGLPSDRFSAERTGGSVSTLTIQRTQQEDSAVYLCASRKQGTYEQYFGPGTRLTVT.

This chain uses TRBV27 with TRBJ2-7, with D perhaps matching TRBD1 (6 bases). The germline V gene encodes CDR1 MNHEY and CDR2 SMNVEV (reference sequence). This CDR3 has 14 residues. Trimming pared 6 bases from V and 7 bases from J, leaving 19 bases between. The CDR3 region has the DNA TGTGCCAGCAGAGATACAGGGTCCTTTGTAGAGCAGTACTTC. Amino acid sequence: CASRDTGSFVEQYF.

DNA for the CDR3: TGTGCCAGCAGCTTATGGACAGGGAGCTCCTACGAGCAGTACTTC. Its translation is CASSLWTGSSYEQYF. The gene calls are TRBV11-3 and TRBJ2-7; 8 nucleotides match TRBD1. With 2 bases clipped from V and 0 bases from J, the junction kept 3 bases outside the gene matches. This CDR3 has 15 amino acids. Germline V gene sequence: CDR1 SGHNT, CDR2 YENEEA.

This clonotype turned up a few times. The chain recombines TRBV20-1 with TRBJ2-7; tentatively, D is TRBD2 (6 bases). Looked up from germline, CDR1 is DFQATT and CDR2 is SNEGSKA (reference sequence). The CDR3 is 15 amino acids. Trimming pared 5 bases from V and 0 bases from J, leaving 17 bases between. CDR3 DNA sequence: TGCAGTGCTCTCATAGCGGCCCCGACCTCCTACGAGCAGTACTTC. Translating gives CSALIAAPTSYEQYF.

This clonotype was found a few times. The chain joins TRBV7-8 to TRBJ1-1; the D is unclear. The CDR3 is 13 residues long. The germline CDR1 and CDR2 sequences are SGHVS and FQNEAQ. Trimming pared 5 bases from V and 1 base from J, leaving 8 bases between. The CDR3 sequence is CASSLQWNTEAFF. The CDR3 DNA reads as TGTGCCAGCAGCCTACAGTGGAACACTGAAGCTTTCTTT.

The V gene is TRBV28, the J gene TRBJ1-5, with 8 bases matching TRBD1. The V and J ends lost 6 bases and 0 bases, in that order; junction bases with no gene match: 13. The CDR3 has 18 residues. Looked up from germline, CDR1 is MDHEN and CDR2 is SYDVKM. CDR3 coding DNA: TGTGCCAGCAGGACAACACCAGGGGGCCCCTATAGCAATCAGCCCCAGCATTTT. Translated, it gives CASRTTPGGPYSNQPQHF.

This rearrangement joins TRBV6-1 to TRBJ2-1; 8 positions match TRBD2. The CDR3 has 16 residues. V shed 1 base and J 3 bases; nucleotides not matched to a gene: 5. CDR1 is MNHNS and CDR2 is SASEGT in the germline V gene. This CDR3 reads CASSEDLAGFYNEQFF. The DNA for the CDR3 is TGTGCCAGCAGTGAAGACTTAGCGGGATTCTACAATGAGCAGTTCTTC.

V is TRBV28 and J is TRBJ2-7; a possible D gene is TRBD2 (6 bases). Germline V gene lookup returns CDR1 MDHEN and CDR2 SYDVKM. The CDR3 is made up of 16 amino acids. Between the trimmed V and J ends, which lost 6 bases and 0 bases, there was a span of 18 bases. DNA for the CDR3: TGTGCCAGCAGCCTGCCCGTAGCGGAGCCCTCCTACGAGCAGTACTTC. The encoded protein is CASSLPVAEPSYEQYF.

The V and J genes are TRBV30 and TRBJ1-1, with D possibly TRBD1 on 6 matching bases. The germline CDR1 and CDR2 sequences are GTSNPN and SVGIG (reference sequence). This CDR3 has 14 residues. V lost 4 bases and J lost 5, with 17 bases in between. The CDR3 coding sequence is TGTGCCTGGACCCCCAAACAGGGAGGGACTGAAGCTTTCTTT. It is translated as CAWTPKQGGTEAFF.

The chain has TRBV11-2 and TRBJ2-5, with D possibly TRBD2 on 6 matching bases. The V end lost 7 bases, the J end lost 5 bases, and 17 bases lay between the germline ends. CDR1 SGHAT and CDR2 FQNNGV come from the germline V gene. This CDR3 is 14 amino acids long. The CDR3 spells CASNPMGGPETQYF. The CDR3 DNA is TGTGCCAGCAACCCGATGGGGGGTCCGGAGACCCAGTACTTC.

This clonotype came up a few times. The V call is TRBV7-3, the J call TRBJ2-2; D call uncertain. The CDR3 extends over 14 amino acids. Germline assignment: CDR1 SGHTA and CDR2 FQGTGA. Trimming pared 2 bases from V and 0 bases from J, leaving 4 bases between. The CDR3 coding sequence is TGTGCCAGCAGCTTACTGACGAACACCGGGGAGCTGTTTTTT. It specifies CASSLLTNTGELFF.

This chain connects TRBV15 to TRBJ2-5; either TRBD1 or TRBD2 may supply D (5 bases each). Trimming cost V 1 base and J 3 bases, with 9 bases left between them. The germline CDR1 and CDR2 sequences are LNHNV and YYDKDF (reference sequence). This CDR3 contains 14 residues. The CDR3 DNA reads TGTGCCACCAGCAGAGGTGGGGGTGAAGAGACCCAGTACTTC. It yields the protein CATSRGGGEETQYF.

This clonotype was seen a handful of times. The chain employs TRBV2 and TRBJ2-5; TRBD1 is a possible D gene (6 bases). The CDR3 length is 13 residues. Per the germline V gene, CDR1 is SNHLY and CDR2 is FYNNEI. The V end was cut by 7 bases, the J end by 5 bases, with 14 bases between. CDR3 sequence reads: CASTIQGEETQYF. The CDR3 DNA is TGTGCCAGCACGATACAGGGCGAGGAGACCCAGTACTTC.

The J gene is TRBJ2-7, the V gene TRBV15; 8 bases align to TRBD2. The CDR3 runs 17 residues. Looked up from germline, CDR1 is LNHNV and CDR2 is YYDKDF (reference sequence). V lost 0 bases and J lost 0; bases outside the gene matches: 7. This CDR3 reads CATSRDRGSGASYEQYF. The CDR3 nucleotides are TGTGCCACCAGCAGAGACCGTGGTAGCGGGGCCTCCTACGAGCAGTACTTC.

The rearrangement joins TRBV28 to TRBJ1-5; the D is unclear. The CDR3 consists of 14 residues. The germline V and J ends were trimmed by 4 bases and 5 bases, with 12 bases remaining between them. Germline V gives CDR1 MDHEN, CDR2 SYDVKM. The CDR3 nucleotides are TGTGCCAGCAGTTCCGGGATCGGATATCAGCCCCAGCATTTT. Amino acid sequence: CASSSGIGYQPQHF.

This clonotype was seen a handful of times. The rearrangement uses TRBV19 and TRBJ1-2, with 7 nucleotides matching TRBD1. The CDR3 spans 15 residues. Germline CDR1 and CDR2: LNHDA and SQIVND (reference sequence). V was clipped by 5 bases and J by 4 bases; unmatched bases: 10. As DNA, the CDR3 is TGTGCCAGTAGTCCCCCGCCCGGACAGGCCTATGGCTACACCTTC. Its protein product is CASSPPPGQAYGYTF.

This chain joins TRBV6-7 and TRBJ2-1; a possible D gene is TRBD2 (5 bases). TRBV6-7 is an ORF, with its function uncertain. The length of the CDR3 is 15 residues. The V and J ends lost 7 bases and 3 bases respectively, with 16 bases between them. CDR3 in DNA: TGTGCCAGCATATGGGCCGCGGGCCACTACAATGAGCAGTTCTTC. Protein sequence: CASIWAAGHYNEQFF.